Below, 17 T cell receptor beta chains from the same sample are listed, as sequenced in a study of blood T cells in healthy people across ages. PCR was performed a second time for about 7 to 12 cycles using a sample-barcoded 5' primer and a J-beta primer mix. TCRdb reanalysed the 5' RACE reads using MiXCR and keeps one entry per CDR3 protein. The repertoire consists of approximately 2,000,000 distinct CDR3 sequences, with 39% occurring once and the leading ten covering around 23%. What was sequenced was blood. Receptor source: a human donor in good health.

In its sample, this clonotype was seen a few times. The V and J genes are TRBV29-1 and TRBJ2-5, with 9 bases fitting TRBD2. Germline V gene data show CDR1 as SQVTM and CDR2 as ANQGSEA. The CDR3 has 15 residues. The V gene end was trimmed by 1 base and the J gene end by 5 bases; junction bases not matched to a gene: 8. The DNA of the CDR3 is TGCAGCGTTGAAGGTGGTAGCGGGGGTGTGGAGACCCAGTACTTC. It is translated as CSVEGGSGGVETQYF. The whole variable domain, filled in from reference TRBV29-1 and TRBJ2-5, reads SAVISQKPSRDICQRGTSLTIQCQVDSQVTMMFWYRQQPGQSLTLIATANQGSEATYESGFVIDKFPISRPNLTFSTLTVSNMSPEDSSIYLCSVEGGSGGVETQYFGPGTRLLVL.

The chain employs TRBV6-5 and TRBJ2-3; tentative D call: TRBD1 (5 bases). Germline V lookup: CDR1 MNHEY, CDR2 SVGAGI. The CDR3 is 16 residues long. Trimming stripped 6 bases from V and 3 bases from J, with 19 bases between. CDR3 nucleotides: TGTGCCAGCAGAGTTAGGACAAACAAAGGAACAGATACGCAGTATTTT. This gives the protein CASRVRTNKGTDTQYF.

This chain joins TRBV5-1 and TRBJ1-2; tentative D call: TRBD1 (6 bases). From germline, CDR1 is SGHRS and CDR2 YFSETQ. Between the trimmed V and J ends, which lost 6 bases and 2 bases, there was a span of 17 bases. CDR3 length: 15 amino acids. As DNA, the CDR3 is TGCGCCAGCAAGATCACGGCAGGGGACAACTATGGCTACACCTTC. This encodes CASKITAGDNYGYTF.

Details on this clonotype: Relative to the germline gene, one junction end is altered; a read error may explain this. This sequence joins TRBV4-2 and TRBJ2-1; 8 nucleotides match TRBD1. This CDR3 spans 15 amino acids. CDR1 is LGHNA and CDR2 is YNFKEQ in the germline V gene. CDR3 nucleotides: TGTGCCAGCAGCCAAGTTGCAGGGGGCTACAATGGGCAGTTCTTC. Translating it yields CASSQVAGGYNGQFF.

This clonotype has more than one count but fewer than ten. This chain uses TRBV7-9 with TRBJ1-6; D perhaps matches TRBD1 (6 bases). Germline CDR1 is SEHNR and CDR2 is FQNEAQ (reference sequence). This CDR3 contains 15 residues. V lost 5 bases and J 7 bases, leaving 15 bases between the germline ends. CDR3 residues: CASSPSRDTNSPLHF. CDR3 sequence (DNA): TGTGCCAGCAGCCCAAGCCGGGACACAAATTCACCCCTCCACTTT.

The chain uses TRBV12-3 or TRBV12-4 and TRBJ2-3; 7 nucleotides match TRBD1. V shed 6 bases, J shed 1 base, and the junction held 7 bases outside the gene matches. This CDR3 comprises 15 residues. CDR3 loop: CASSGTAIGTDTQYF. The CDR3 nucleotides are TGTGCCAGCAGCGGGACAGCGATTGGCACAGATACGCAGTATTTT.

Points on this clonotype: A much larger clone lies a single base off, so this may be a read error. The rearrangement joins TRBV12-3 or TRBV12-4 to TRBJ1-2; maybe TRBD1 (6 bases). The CDR3 runs to 14 residues. The CDR3 spells CASRLGLGAYGYTF. CDR3 DNA: TGTGCCAGCAGGTTAGGTCTGGGGGCGTACGGCTACACCTTC.

The V call is TRBV12-3 or TRBV12-4, the J call TRBJ1-4; tentative D call: TRBD1 (5 bases). The CDR3 contains 14 residues. Trimming shortened V by 5 bases and J by 6 bases, and 13 bases separated the two germline ends. The DNA for the CDR3 is TGTGCCAGCAGTCCCCAGGGAAACGATGAAAAACTGTTTTTT. It translates to CASSPQGNDEKLFF.

CDR3 bases: TGTGCCAGCAGCTTACCCTATAGCGGGGGAAACGACGAGCAGTACTTC. Protein: CASSLPYSGGNDEQYF. The V and J genes are TRBV7-2 and TRBJ2-7; 9 positions agree with TRBD2. CDR3 length: 16 amino acids. Germline lookup yields CDR1 SGHTA and CDR2 FQGNSA. With V trimmed by 2 bases and J by 5 bases, 10 bases remained unmatched.

V and J are TRBV3-1 and TRBJ2-5; TRBD2 matches 10 bases. CDR1 and CDR2 from the germline V gene are LGHDT and YNNKEL (reference sequence). V lost 5 bases, J lost 1 base, and 7 bases stayed unmatched. This CDR3 has 16 residues. CDR3 loop: CASSTGTSAFQETQYF. In nucleotides, the CDR3 is TGTGCCAGCAGCACCGGGACTAGCGCGTTCCAAGAGACCCAGTACTTC.

CDR3 DNA: TGTGCCAGCTGTAACCTATACGGCGAGCAGTACTTC. It yields the protein CASCNLYGEQYF. The chain recombines TRBV6-2 or TRBV6-3 with TRBJ2-7, with D hard to call. V lost 8 bases and J lost 6, with 14 bases in between. The CDR3 is 12 amino acids. The V gene's germline CDR1 is MNHEY and CDR2 SVGEGT.

The J gene is TRBJ2-1, the V gene TRBV7-2; 8 nucleotides agree with TRBD2. The CDR3 has 17 residues. The V segment lost 1 base and the J segment 8 bases; nucleotides outside the gene matches: 13. Germline V gives CDR1 SGHTA, CDR2 FQGNSA. CDR3 sequence reads: CASSLVFSGLADDEQFF. The CDR3 region has the DNA TGTGCCAGCAGCTTAGTCTTTTCCGGACTAGCTGATGATGAGCAGTTCTTC.

This chain joins TRBV6-6 and TRBJ1-2, with TRBD1 as a possible D gene (5 bases). CDR3 length: 14 residues. CDR1 is MNHNY, CDR2 SVGAGI, per germline (reference sequence). Trimming stripped 5 bases from V and 6 bases from J, with 16 bases between. The CDR3 sequence is CASSNVGGMNGYTF. The CDR3 DNA is TGTGCCAGCAGTAACGTGGGGGGTATGAATGGCTACACCTTC.

The V and J genes are TRBV12-3 or TRBV12-4 and TRBJ2-4, with 7 nucleotides matching TRBD1. This CDR3 contains 16 residues. V shed 2 bases, J shed 8 bases, and the junction held 12 bases outside the gene matches. The CDR3 loop is CASSLRQGERRDIQYF. In nucleotides, the CDR3 is TGTGCCAGCAGTTTAAGACAGGGTGAGAGGAGAGACATTCAGTACTTC.

This chain uses TRBV4-3 with TRBJ2-1, with D perhaps matching TRBD1 or TRBD2 (5 bases each). The CDR3 covers 17 residues. V lost 0 bases and J 3 bases, leaving 15 bases between the germline ends. Germline CDR1 and CDR2: LGHNA and YSLEER. Here the CDR3 DNA reads TGCGCCAGCAGCCAAGAGGGGGTTAGCCTGAGCTACAATGAGCAGTTCTTC. Its translation is CASSQEGVSLSYNEQFF.

The CDR3 nucleotides are TGTGCCAGCAGCTCCGGGCTTCGGGGGGCGGCTGAAGCTTTCTTT. Its translation is CASSSGLRGAAEAFF. The chain links TRBV7-6 to TRBJ1-1; TRBD1 might be the D (6 bases). The V end lost 4 bases, the J end lost 6 bases, and 18 bases lay between the germline ends. Per the germline V gene, CDR1 is SGHVS and CDR2 is FNYEAQ. There are 15 residues in the CDR3.

Only a few counts were recorded for this clonotype. The chain employs TRBV7-9 and TRBJ2-3, with 9 bases lining up with TRBD1. The CDR3 runs 17 residues. The germline V gene encodes CDR1 SEHNR and CDR2 FQNEAQ (reference sequence). Trimming at V came to 7 bases and at J to 2 bases, leaving 13 bases not matched to a gene. In nucleotides, the CDR3 is TGTGCCAGCATCCCCCAGCGACAGGGGGATTACACAGATACGCAGTATTTT. This translates into CASIPQRQGDYTDTQYF.